This TCR beta chain emerged from a study of blood T cells in healthy people across ages. The CDR3 sequence is 12 residues long. Deletions cut 1 base from V and 4 bases from J, with 7 bases between. Germline V gene sequence: CDR1 SQVTM, CDR2 ANQGSEA. In this sample, this clonotype turned up many times. The authors ran a second PCR of roughly 7 to 11 cycles using a sample-barcoded 5' primer and a J-beta primer mix. TCRdb fed the 5' RACE reads into MiXCR, producing one record per CDR3 protein. Among around 2 million distinct CDR3 sequences listed, around 40% were seen once. Sequencing used blood. The V gene is TRBV29-1, the J gene TRBJ2-5; no clear D. The TCR sequence derives from a human donor in good health. CDR3 region: CSVEGSSETQYF. The CDR3 DNA reads TGCAGCGTTGAAGGGTCTTCAGAGACCCAGTACTTC.